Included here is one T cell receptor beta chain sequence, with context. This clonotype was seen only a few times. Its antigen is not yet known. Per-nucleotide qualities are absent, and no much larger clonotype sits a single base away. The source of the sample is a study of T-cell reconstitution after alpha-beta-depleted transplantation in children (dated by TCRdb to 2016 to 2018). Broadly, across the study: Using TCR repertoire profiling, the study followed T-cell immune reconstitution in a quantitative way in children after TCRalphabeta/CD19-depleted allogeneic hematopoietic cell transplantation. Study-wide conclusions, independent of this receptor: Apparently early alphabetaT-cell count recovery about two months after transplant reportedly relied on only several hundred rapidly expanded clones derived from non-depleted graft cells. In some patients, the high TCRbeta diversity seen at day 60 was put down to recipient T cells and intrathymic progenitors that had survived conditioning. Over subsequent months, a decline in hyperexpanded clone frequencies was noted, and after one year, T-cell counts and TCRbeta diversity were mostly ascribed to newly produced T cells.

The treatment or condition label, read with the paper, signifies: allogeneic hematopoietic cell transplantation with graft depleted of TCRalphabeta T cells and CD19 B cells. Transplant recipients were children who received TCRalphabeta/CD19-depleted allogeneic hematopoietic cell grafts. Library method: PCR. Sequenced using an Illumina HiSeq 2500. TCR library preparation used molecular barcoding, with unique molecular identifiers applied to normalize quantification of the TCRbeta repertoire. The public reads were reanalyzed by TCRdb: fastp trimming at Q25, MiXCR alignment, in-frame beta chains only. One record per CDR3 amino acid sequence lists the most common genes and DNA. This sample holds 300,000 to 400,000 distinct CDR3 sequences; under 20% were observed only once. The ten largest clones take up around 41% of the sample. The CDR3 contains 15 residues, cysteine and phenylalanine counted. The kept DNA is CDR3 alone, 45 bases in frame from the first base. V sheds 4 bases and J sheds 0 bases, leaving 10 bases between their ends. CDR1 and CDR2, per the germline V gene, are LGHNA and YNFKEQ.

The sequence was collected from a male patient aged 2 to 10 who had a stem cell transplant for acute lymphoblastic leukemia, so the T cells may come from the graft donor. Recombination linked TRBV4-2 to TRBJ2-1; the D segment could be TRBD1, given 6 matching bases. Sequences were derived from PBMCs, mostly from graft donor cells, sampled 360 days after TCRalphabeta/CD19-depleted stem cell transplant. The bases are TGTGCCAGCAGCCCCACAGGGAGCTCCTACAATGAGCAGTTCTTC. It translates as CASSPTGSSYNEQFF.